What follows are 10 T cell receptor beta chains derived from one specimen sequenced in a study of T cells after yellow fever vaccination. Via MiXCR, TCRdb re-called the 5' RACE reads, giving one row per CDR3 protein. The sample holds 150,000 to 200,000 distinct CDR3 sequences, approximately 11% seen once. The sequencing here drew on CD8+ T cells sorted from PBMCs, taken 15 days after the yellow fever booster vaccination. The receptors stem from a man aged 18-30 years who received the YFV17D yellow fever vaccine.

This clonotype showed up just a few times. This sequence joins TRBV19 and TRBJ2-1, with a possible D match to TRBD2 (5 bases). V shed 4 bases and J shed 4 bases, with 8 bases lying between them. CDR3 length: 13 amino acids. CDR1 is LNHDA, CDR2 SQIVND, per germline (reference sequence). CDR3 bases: TGTGCCAGTAGTACCCTAGCTTACAATGAGCAGTTCTTC. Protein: CASSTLAYNEQFF.

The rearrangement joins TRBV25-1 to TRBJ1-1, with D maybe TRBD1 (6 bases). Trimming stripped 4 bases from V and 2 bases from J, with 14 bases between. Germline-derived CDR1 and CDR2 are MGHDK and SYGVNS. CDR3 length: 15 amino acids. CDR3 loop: CASSVLWGTNTEAFF. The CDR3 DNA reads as TGTGCCAGCAGTGTTTTATGGGGGACAAACACTGAAGCTTTCTTT. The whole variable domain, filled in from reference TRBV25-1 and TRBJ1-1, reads EADIYQTPRYLVIGTGKKITLECSQTMGHDKMYWYQQDPGMELHLIHYSYGVNSTEKGDLSSESTVSRIRTEHFPLTLESARPSHTSQYLCASSVLWGTNTEAFFGQGTRLTVV.

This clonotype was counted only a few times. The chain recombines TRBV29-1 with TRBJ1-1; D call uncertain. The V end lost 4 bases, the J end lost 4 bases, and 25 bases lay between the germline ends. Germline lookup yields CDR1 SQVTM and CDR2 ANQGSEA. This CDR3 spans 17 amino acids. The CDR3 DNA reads TGCAGCGTTGCGTACGGGCTGGGCACGGTCCCTGGCACTGAAGCTTTCTTT. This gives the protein CSVAYGLGTVPGTEAFF.

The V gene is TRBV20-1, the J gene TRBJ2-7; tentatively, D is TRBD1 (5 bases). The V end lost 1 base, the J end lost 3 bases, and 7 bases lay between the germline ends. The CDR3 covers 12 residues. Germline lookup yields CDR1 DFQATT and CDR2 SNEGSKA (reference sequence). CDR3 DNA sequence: TGCAGTGCTAGAGGAAGGGGCTACGAGCAGTACGTC. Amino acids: CSARGRGYEQYV.

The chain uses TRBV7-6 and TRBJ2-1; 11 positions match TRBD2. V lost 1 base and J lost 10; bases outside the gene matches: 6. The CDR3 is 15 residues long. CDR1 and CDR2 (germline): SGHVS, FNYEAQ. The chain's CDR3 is CASSLETGLAEEQFF. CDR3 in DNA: TGTGCCAGCAGCTTAGAGACGGGACTAGCGGAAGAGCAGTTCTTC.

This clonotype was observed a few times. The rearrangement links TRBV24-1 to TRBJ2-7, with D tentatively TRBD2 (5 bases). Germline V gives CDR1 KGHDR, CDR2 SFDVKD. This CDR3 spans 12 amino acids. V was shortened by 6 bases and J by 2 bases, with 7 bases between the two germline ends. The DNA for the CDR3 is TGTGCCACCAGTCGGCGGGCCTACGAGCAGTACTTC. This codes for CATSRRAYEQYF.

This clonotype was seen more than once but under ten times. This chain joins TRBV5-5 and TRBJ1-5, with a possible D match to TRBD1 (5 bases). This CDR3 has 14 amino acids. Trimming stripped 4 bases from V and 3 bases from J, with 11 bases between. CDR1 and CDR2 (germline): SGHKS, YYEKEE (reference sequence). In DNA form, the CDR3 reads TGTGCCAGCAGCCCGACAGACTTCAATCAGCCCCAGCATTTT. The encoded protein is CASSPTDFNQPQHF. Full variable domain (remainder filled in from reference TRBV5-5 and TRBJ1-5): DAGVTQSPTHLIKTRGQQVTLRCSPISGHKSVSWYQQVLGQGPQFIFQYYEKEERGRGNFPDRFSARQFPNYSSELNVNALLLGDSALYLCASSPTDFNQPQHFGDGTRLSIL.

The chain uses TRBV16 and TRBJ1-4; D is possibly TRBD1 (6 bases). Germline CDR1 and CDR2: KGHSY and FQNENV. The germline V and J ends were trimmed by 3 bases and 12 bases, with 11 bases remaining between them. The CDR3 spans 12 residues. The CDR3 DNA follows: TGTGCCAGCAGCCACAGGGGTGAGGAACTGTTTTTT. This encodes CASSHRGEELFF.

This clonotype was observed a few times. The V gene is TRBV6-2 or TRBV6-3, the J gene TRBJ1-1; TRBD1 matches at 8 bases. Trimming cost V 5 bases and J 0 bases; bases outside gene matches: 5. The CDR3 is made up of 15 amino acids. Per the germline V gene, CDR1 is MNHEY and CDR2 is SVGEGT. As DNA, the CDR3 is TGTGCCAGCAGTACCCCGGACAGGGTGAACACTGAAGCTTTCTTT. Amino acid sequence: CASSTPDRVNTEAFF.

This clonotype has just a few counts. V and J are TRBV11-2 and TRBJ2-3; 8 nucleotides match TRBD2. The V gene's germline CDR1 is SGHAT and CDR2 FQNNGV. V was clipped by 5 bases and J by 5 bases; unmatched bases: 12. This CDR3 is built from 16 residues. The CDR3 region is CASSRKGRGEQDTQYF. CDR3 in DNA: TGTGCCAGCAGCAGAAAAGGGCGGGGGGAGCAAGATACGCAGTATTTT.